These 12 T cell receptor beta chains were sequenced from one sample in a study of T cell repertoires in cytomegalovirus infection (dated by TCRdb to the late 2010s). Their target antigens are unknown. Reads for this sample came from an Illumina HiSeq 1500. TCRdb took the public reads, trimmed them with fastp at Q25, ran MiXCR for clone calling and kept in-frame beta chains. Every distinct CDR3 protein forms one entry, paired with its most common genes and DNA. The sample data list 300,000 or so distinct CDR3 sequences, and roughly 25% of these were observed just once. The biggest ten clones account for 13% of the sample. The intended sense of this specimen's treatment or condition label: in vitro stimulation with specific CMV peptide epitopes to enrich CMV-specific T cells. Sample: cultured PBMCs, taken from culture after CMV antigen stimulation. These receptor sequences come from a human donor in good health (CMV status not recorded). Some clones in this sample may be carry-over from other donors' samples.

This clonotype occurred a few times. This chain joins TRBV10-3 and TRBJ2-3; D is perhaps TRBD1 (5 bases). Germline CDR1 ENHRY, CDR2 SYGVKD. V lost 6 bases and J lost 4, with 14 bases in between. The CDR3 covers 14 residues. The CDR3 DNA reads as TGTGCCATCAGGTGGGGCAAGGACGCAGATACGCAGTATTTT. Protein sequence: CAIRWGKDADTQYF.

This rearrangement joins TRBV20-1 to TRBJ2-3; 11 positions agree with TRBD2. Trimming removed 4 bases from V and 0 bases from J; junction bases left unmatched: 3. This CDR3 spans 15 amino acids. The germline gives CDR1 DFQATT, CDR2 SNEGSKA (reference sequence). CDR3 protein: CSATGLAGSTDTQYF. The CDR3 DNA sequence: TGCAGTGCTACAGGACTAGCGGGTAGCACAGATACGCAGTATTTT.

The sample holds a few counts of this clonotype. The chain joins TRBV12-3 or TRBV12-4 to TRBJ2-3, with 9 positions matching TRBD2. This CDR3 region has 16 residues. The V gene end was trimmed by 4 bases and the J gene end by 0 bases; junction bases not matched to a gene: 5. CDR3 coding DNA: TGTGCCAGCAGTTCCTACCTAGCGGGGAGCACAGATACGCAGTATTTT. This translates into CASSSYLAGSTDTQYF.

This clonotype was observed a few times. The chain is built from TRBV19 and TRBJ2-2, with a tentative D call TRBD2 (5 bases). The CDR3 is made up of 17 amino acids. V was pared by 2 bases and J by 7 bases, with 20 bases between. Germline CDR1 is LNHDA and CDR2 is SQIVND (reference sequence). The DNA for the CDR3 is TGTGCCAGTAGTATATCAACATGGGAGACAACCCTCGGGGAGCTGTTTTTT. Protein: CASSISTWETTLGELFF.

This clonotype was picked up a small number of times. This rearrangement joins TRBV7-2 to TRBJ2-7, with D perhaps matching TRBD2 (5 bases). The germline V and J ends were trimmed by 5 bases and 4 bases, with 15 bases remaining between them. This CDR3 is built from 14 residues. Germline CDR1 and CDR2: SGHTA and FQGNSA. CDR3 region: CASSPTAGGYEQYF. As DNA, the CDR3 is TGTGCCAGCAGCCCGACCGCTGGAGGATACGAGCAGTACTTC.

The CDR3 protein is CASSFWVMSDGELFF. The CDR3, as DNA: TGTGCCAGCAGCTTTTGGGTAATGAGCGACGGGGAGCTGTTTTTT. The J gene is TRBJ2-2, the V gene TRBV7-8; D unresolved. Deletions cut 3 bases from V and 7 bases from J, with 15 bases between. CDR1 is SGHVS and CDR2 is FQNEAQ in the germline V gene. The CDR3 is 15 amino acids.

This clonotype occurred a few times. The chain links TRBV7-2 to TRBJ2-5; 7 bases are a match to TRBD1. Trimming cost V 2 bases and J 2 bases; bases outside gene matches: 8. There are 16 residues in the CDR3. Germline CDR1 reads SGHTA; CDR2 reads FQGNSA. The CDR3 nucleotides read TGTGCCAGCAGCTTAAGGTGGACAGGAATACAAGAGACCCAGTACTTC. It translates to CASSLRWTGIQETQYF.

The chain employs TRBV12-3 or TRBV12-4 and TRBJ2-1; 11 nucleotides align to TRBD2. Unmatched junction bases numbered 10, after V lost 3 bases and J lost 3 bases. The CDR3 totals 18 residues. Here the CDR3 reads CASSFRSPGLADYNEQFF. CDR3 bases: TGTGCCAGCAGTTTCCGATCGCCGGGACTAGCGGACTACAATGAGCAGTTCTTC.

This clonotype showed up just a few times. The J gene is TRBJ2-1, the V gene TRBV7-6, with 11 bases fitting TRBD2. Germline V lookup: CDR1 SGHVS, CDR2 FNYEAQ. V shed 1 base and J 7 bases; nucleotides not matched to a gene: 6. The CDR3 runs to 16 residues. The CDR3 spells CASSLGVLAGVNEQFF. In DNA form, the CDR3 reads TGTGCCAGCAGCTTAGGGGTACTAGCGGGAGTGAATGAGCAGTTCTTC.

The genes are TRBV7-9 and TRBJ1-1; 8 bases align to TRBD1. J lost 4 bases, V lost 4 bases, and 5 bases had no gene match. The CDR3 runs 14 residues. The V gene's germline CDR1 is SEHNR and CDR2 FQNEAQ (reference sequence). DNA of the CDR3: TGTGCCAGCAGCTCCGTTACAGGGGGCACTGAAGCTTTCTTT. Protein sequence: CASSSVTGGTEAFF.

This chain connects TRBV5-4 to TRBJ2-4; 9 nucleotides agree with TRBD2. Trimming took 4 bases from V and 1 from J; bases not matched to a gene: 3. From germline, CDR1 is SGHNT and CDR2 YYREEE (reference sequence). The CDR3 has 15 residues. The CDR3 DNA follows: TGTGCCAGCAGCACGAGCGGGGGGGCCAAAAACATTCAGTACTTC. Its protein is CASSTSGGAKNIQYF.

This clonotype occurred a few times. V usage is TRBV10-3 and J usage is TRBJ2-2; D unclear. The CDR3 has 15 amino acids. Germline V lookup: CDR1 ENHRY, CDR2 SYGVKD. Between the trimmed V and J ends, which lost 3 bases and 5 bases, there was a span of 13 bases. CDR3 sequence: CAISDVASMTGELFF. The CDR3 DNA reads TGTGCCATCAGTGATGTTGCCAGTATGACCGGGGAGCTGTTTTTT.